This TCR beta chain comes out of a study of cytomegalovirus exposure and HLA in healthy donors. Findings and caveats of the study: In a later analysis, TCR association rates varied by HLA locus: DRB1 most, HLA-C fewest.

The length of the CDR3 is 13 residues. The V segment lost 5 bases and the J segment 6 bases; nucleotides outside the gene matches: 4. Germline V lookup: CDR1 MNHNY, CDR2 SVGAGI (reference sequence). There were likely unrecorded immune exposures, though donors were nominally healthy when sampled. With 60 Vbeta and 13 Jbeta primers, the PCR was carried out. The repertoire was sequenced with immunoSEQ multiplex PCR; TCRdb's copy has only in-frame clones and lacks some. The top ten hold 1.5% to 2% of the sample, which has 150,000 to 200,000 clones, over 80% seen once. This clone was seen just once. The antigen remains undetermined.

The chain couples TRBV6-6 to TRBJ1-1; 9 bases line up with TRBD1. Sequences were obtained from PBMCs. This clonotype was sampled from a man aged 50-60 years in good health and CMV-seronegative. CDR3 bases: TGTGCCAGCAGTCCGGGACAGGGATCTGAAGCTTTCTTT. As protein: CASSPGQGSEAFF.